Listed below are T cell receptor beta chains from one sample, sequenced in a study of PD-1 blockade in classical Hodgkin lymphoma. The method was immunoSEQ multiplex PCR; TCRdb's version includes in-frame clones alone and lacks a portion of them. Among some 60,000 clones listed, roughly 90% were seen once. Source: peripheral blood mononuclear cells (PBMCs), taken at baseline. Source of these receptors: a human donor with classical Hodgkin lymphoma. Each CDR3 is given with its conserved first and last residue. The D gene is left open where the match is weak. Size tells how often a clone was seen (once, few, many) or the class of an expanded clone, and some rows leave it out.

CDR3nt: TGTGCCAGCAGCTTACCAGGACTAGCGGGAGGCCCGATGGAATACGAGCAGTACTTC
CDR3aa: CASSLPGLAGGPMEYEQYF
v_gene: TRBV11-1
j_gene: TRBJ2-7
abundance: -
d_gene: TRBD2

CDR3nt: TGTGCCAGCAGCTTAGGAGGGTCCGGGACCTACGAGCAGTACTTC
CDR3aa: CASSLGGSGTYEQYF
v_gene: TRBV5-5
j_gene: TRBJ2-7
abundance: -
d_gene: -

CDR3nt: TGTGCCAGCAGTTGGGGGGGGACCCACATTAACTATGGCTACACCTTC
CDR3aa: CASSWGGTHINYGYTF
v_gene: TRBV28
j_gene: TRBJ1-2
abundance: -
d_gene: -

CDR3nt: TGTGCCAGCAGCGTAGAAGGTGGGGACCACCCTCCCTACACAGATACGCAGTATTTT
CDR3aa: CASSVEGGDHPPYTDTQYF
v_gene: TRBV9
j_gene: TRBJ2-3
abundance: -
d_gene: -

CDR3nt: TGCGCCAGCAGCCCTTGGGGCGGGATCACAGATACGCAGTATTTT
CDR3aa: CASSPWGGITDTQYF
v_gene: TRBV10-1
j_gene: TRBJ2-3
abundance: -
d_gene: -

CDR3nt: TGCAGCGTTGAAGATACGATTTTATCGAACACTGAAGCTTTCTTT
CDR3aa: CSVEDTILSNTEAFF
v_gene: TRBV29-1
j_gene: TRBJ1-1
abundance: few
d_gene: -

CDR3nt: TGCGCCAGCAGCTTAACAGCGTACCAAGAGACCCAGTACTTC
CDR3aa: CASSLTAYQETQYF
v_gene: TRBV5-1
j_gene: TRBJ2-5
abundance: -
d_gene: -

CDR3nt: TGTGCCAGCAGCGTAGCTGTGGGCCCCGCCTACAATGAGCAGTTCTTC
CDR3aa: CASSVAVGPAYNEQFF
v_gene: TRBV9
j_gene: TRBJ2-1
abundance: -
d_gene: -

CDR3nt: TGTGCCAGCAGCCTACAGGGGCTCAATCAGCCCCAGCATTTT
CDR3aa: CASSLQGLNQPQHF
v_gene: TRBV7-2
j_gene: TRBJ1-5
abundance: -
d_gene: TRBD1

CDR3nt: TGCGCCAGCGCTAGACAGCCTAACACTGAAGCTTTCTTT
CDR3aa: CASARQPNTEAFF
v_gene: TRBV10-1
j_gene: TRBJ1-1
abundance: once
d_gene: -

CDR3nt: TGTGCCAGCAGTTACACCAGGATCCAAGAGACCCAGTACTTC
CDR3aa: CASSYTRIQETQYF
v_gene: TRBV6-5
j_gene: TRBJ2-5
abundance: -
d_gene: -

CDR3nt: TGTGCCAGCTCACCACCGACTAGCGGGAGGGCCGTTGAGACCCAGTACTTC
CDR3aa: CASSPPTSGRAVETQYF
v_gene: TRBV18
j_gene: TRBJ2-5
abundance: -
d_gene: TRBD2

CDR3nt: TGCGCCAGCAGAGCGGGACTAGAGGTTGAGCAGTTCTTC
CDR3aa: CASRAGLEVEQFF
v_gene: TRBV10-2
j_gene: TRBJ2-1
abundance: -
d_gene: TRBD2

CDR3nt: TGTGCCAGCAGCATCCGACCTCACTACGAGCAGTACTTC
CDR3aa: CASSIRPHYEQYF
v_gene: TRBV11-1
j_gene: TRBJ2-7
abundance: -
d_gene: -

CDR3nt: TGTGCCAGCAGCCTCGGGTGGAGCAATCAGCCCCAGCATTTT
CDR3aa: CASSLGWSNQPQHF
v_gene: TRBV2
j_gene: TRBJ1-5
abundance: -
d_gene: -

CDR3nt: TGTGCCAGCAGTTTAACTCGACTTAGCGGGGGGTGGGGCCCCACAGATACGCAGTATTTT
CDR3aa: CASSLTRLSGGWGPTDTQYF
v_gene: TRBV27
j_gene: TRBJ2-3
abundance: -
d_gene: TRBD2

CDR3nt: TGTGCCAGCAGCCCCGACAGGGCAGAGACCCAGTACTTC
CDR3aa: CASSPDRAETQYF
v_gene: TRBV11-2
j_gene: TRBJ2-5
abundance: -
d_gene: TRBD1

CDR3nt: TGTGCCAGCAGAAGCGGGGGGGGCCCAGATACGCAGTATTTT
CDR3aa: CASRSGGGPDTQYF
v_gene: TRBV6-5
j_gene: TRBJ2-3
abundance: -
d_gene: TRBD2

CDR3nt: TGTGCCAGCAGCCCCTACTCGACGTACTACGAGCAGTACTTC
CDR3aa: CASSPYSTYYEQYF
v_gene: TRBV7-2
j_gene: TRBJ2-7
abundance: -
d_gene: -

CDR3nt: TGCAGTGCGGACATCACAGATACGCAGTATTTT
CDR3aa: CSADITDTQYF
v_gene: TRBV20-1
j_gene: TRBJ2-3
abundance: once
d_gene: -

CDR3nt: TGTGCCAGCAGTCTAGTGAGACAGGGGTTTCTTAAAACTAATGAAAAACTGTTTTTT
CDR3aa: CASSLVRQGFLKTNEKLFF
v_gene: TRBV28
j_gene: TRBJ1-4
abundance: -
d_gene: TRBD1

CDR3nt: TGTGCCAGCAGCTCGACAGGGGGAACTGGAAACACCATATATTTT
CDR3aa: CASSSTGGTGNTIYF
v_gene: TRBV7-2
j_gene: TRBJ1-3
abundance: -
d_gene: TRBD1

CDR3nt: TGTGCCAGCAGCGTAGATCCAGGGGCCTACGAGCAGTACTTC
CDR3aa: CASSVDPGAYEQYF
v_gene: TRBV9
j_gene: TRBJ2-7
abundance: -
d_gene: -

CDR3nt: TGTGCCAGCAGTGAAGCGTCGGCTGCTGAGCAGTTCTTC
CDR3aa: CASSEASAAEQFF
v_gene: TRBV6-1
j_gene: TRBJ2-1
abundance: -
d_gene: -

CDR3nt: TGTGCCAGAGGGAGGATGAACACTGAAGCTTTCTTT
CDR3aa: CARGRMNTEAFF
v_gene: TRBV2
j_gene: TRBJ1-1
abundance: -
d_gene: -

CDR3nt: TGTGCCTGGAGTGTGGGGGGACAGAGGGGAGAGACCCAGTACTTC
CDR3aa: CAWSVGGQRGETQYF
v_gene: TRBV30
j_gene: TRBJ2-5
abundance: -
d_gene: -

CDR3nt: TGTGCCACCAGCAGGAAGGGACGGGACGGCTACGAGCAGTACTTC
CDR3aa: CATSRKGRDGYEQYF
v_gene: TRBV15
j_gene: TRBJ2-7
abundance: -
d_gene: -

CDR3nt: TGTGCCAGCAGTGACCCCCGGACGAGAGGACTAGCGGGGAGGGCCTACGAGCAGTACTTC
CDR3aa: CASSDPRTRGLAGRAYEQYF
v_gene: TRBV28
j_gene: TRBJ2-7
abundance: -
d_gene: TRBD2

CDR3nt: TGTGCCAGCAGCTTACTCTACGAACGGGACACAGATACGCAGTATTTT
CDR3aa: CASSLLYERDTDTQYF
v_gene: TRBV7-6
j_gene: TRBJ2-3
abundance: -
d_gene: -

CDR3nt: TGTGCCAGCTCACCGGGGCTCGAGAACACTGAAGCTTTCTTT
CDR3aa: CASSPGLENTEAFF
v_gene: TRBV18
j_gene: TRBJ1-1
abundance: -
d_gene: -

CDR3nt: TGTGCCAGCTCACCAGGCCACGGAGAGACCCAGTACTTC
CDR3aa: CASSPGHGETQYF
v_gene: TRBV18
j_gene: TRBJ2-5
abundance: -
d_gene: -

CDR3nt: TGTGCCAGCTCCCCTACCGTCGGGGACGAGCAGTACTTC
CDR3aa: CASSPTVGDEQYF
v_gene: TRBV18
j_gene: TRBJ2-7
abundance: -
d_gene: -

CDR3nt: TGTGCCAGCACCTTAGCGGGAGGGCCCCCAGATACGCAGTATTTT
CDR3aa: CASTLAGGPPDTQYF
v_gene: TRBV27
j_gene: TRBJ2-3
abundance: -
d_gene: TRBD2

CDR3nt: TGCGCCAGCAGCCTTGTGATGGGGAACACTGAAGCTTTCTTT
CDR3aa: CASSLVMGNTEAFF
v_gene: TRBV4-1
j_gene: TRBJ1-1
abundance: -
d_gene: -

CDR3nt: TGCGCCAGCAGCATTATAGCGGGGGGGAACAATGAGCAGTTCTTC
CDR3aa: CASSIIAGGNNEQFF
v_gene: TRBV5-1
j_gene: TRBJ2-1
abundance: -
d_gene: TRBD2

CDR3nt: TGTGCCAGCAGCTTCCCATTAGCGGGGGGAAGCTCCTACAATGAGCAGTTCTTC
CDR3aa: CASSFPLAGGSSYNEQFF
v_gene: TRBV11-2
j_gene: TRBJ2-1
abundance: -
d_gene: TRBD2

CDR3nt: TGTGCCAGCAGCTTGTTTTGGGGGAGCCCCGATACGCAGTATTTT
CDR3aa: CASSLFWGSPDTQYF
v_gene: TRBV7-8
j_gene: TRBJ2-3
abundance: -
d_gene: -

CDR3nt: TGTGCCATCAGTCTCAGGGTGGATAATTCACCCCTCCACTTT
CDR3aa: CAISLRVDNSPLHF
v_gene: TRBV10-3
j_gene: TRBJ1-6
abundance: few
d_gene: -

CDR3nt: TGTGCCAGTAGAGTGGGGGCGGGGGAAAAACTGTTTTTT
CDR3aa: CASRVGAGEKLFF
v_gene: TRBV19
j_gene: TRBJ1-4
abundance: -
d_gene: -

CDR3nt: TGTGCCAGCAGTCGAGGGGGGGGACTAGCGGGTCTGGAGACCCAGTACTTC
CDR3aa: CASSRGGGLAGLETQYF
v_gene: TRBV28
j_gene: TRBJ2-5
abundance: -
d_gene: TRBD2